The text below deals with one T cell receptor (beta chain). Its cognate antigen is unknown. Data came from immunoSEQ multiplex PCR; TCRdb stores just in-frame clones and leaves some out. The sample includes approximately 110,000 clones, about 87% of them seen just once. Trimming removed 5 bases from V and 4 bases from J; junction bases left unmatched: 6. CDR3 length: 15 amino acids. CDR1 is SGHTA, CDR2 FQGNSA, per germline. The data were taken from a study of T cell responses to AZD1222 COVID-19 vaccine. Study-level results: Within unmutated variant regions lay the reported targets of nearly half of spike-specific TCRs. Clonal diversity was possibly underestimated, and white British individuals and females predominated among donors.

Source: peripheral blood, taken on day 0 of AZD1222 vaccination. The V gene is TRBV7-2, the J gene TRBJ1-3; TRBD1 matches at 9 bases. This TCR was sampled from an adult in good health. The chain's CDR3 is CASSPTGGAGNTIYF. The CDR3 DNA follows: TGTGCCAGCAGCCCAACAGGGGGCGCCGGAAACACCATATATTTT.